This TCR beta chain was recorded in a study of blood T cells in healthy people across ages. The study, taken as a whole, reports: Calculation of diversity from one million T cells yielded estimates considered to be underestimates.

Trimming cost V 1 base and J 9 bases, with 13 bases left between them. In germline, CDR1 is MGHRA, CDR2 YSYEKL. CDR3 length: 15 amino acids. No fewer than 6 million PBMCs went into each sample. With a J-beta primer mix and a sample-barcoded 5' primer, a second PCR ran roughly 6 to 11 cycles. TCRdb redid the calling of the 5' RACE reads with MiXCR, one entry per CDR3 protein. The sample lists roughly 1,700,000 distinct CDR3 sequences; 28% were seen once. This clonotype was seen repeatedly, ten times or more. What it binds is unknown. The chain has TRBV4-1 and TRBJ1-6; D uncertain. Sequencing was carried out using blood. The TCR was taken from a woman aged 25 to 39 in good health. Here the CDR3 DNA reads TGCGCCAGCAGCCAAGGAGGAGGTGCAGGTTCACCCCTCCACTTT. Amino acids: CASSQGGGAGSPLHF.